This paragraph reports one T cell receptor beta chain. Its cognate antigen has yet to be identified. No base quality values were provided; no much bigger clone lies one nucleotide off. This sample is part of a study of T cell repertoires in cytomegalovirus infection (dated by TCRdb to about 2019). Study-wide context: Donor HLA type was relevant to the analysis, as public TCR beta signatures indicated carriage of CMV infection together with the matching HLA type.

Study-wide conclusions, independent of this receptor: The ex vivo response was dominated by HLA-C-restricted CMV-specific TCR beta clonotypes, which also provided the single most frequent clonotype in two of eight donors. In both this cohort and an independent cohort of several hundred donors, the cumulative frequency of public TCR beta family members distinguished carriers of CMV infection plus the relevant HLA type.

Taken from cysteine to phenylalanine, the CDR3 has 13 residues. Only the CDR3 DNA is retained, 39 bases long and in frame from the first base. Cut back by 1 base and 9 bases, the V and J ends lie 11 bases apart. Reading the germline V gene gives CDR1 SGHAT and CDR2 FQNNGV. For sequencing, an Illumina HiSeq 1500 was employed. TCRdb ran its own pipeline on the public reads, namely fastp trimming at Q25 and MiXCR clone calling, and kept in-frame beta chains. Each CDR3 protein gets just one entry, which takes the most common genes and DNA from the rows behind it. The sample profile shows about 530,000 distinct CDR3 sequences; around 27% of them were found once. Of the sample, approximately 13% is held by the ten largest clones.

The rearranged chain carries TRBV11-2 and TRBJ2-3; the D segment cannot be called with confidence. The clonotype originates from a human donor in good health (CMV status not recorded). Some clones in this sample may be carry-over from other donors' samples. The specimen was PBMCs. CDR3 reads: CASSLASIGTQYF. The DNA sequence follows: TGTGCCAGCAGCTTAGCATCCATCGGCACGCAGTATTTT.